The 32 T cell receptor beta chains below were found in one sample sequenced in a study of blood T cell repertoires in COVID-19. Sequencing was performed with immunoSEQ multiplex PCR; in TCRdb, only in-frame clones are kept and a portion is missing. The data show 200,000 or so clones, about 87% seen once. Material: peripheral blood. The origin of the receptors is a man between 60 and 75 years old with acute or convalescent COVID-19.

This chain links TRBV4-1 with TRBJ1-6; 11 bases fit TRBD1. Germline V lookup: CDR1 MGHRA, CDR2 YSYEKL. The V segment lost 1 base and the J segment 8 bases; nucleotides outside the gene matches: 10. The CDR3 covers 18 residues. CDR3 sequence: CASSQVADRGLSHSPLHF. DNA of the CDR3: TGCGCCAGCAGCCAAGTGGCGGACAGGGGGCTTTCCCATTCACCCCTCCACTTT.

This clone appeared once. The rearrangement joins TRBV29-1 to TRBJ1-1; the match to TRBD1 covers 8 bases. The CDR3 runs 14 residues. Trimming at V came to 8 bases and at J to 1 base, leaving 9 bases not matched to a gene. The germline CDR1 and CDR2 sequences are SQVTM and ANQGSEA. DNA for the CDR3: TGCAGCTCCTACAGGGGGTTGACGAACACTGAAGCTTTCTTT. Its protein product is CSSYRGLTNTEAFF.

This clone was recorded once. The V and J genes are TRBV5-1 and TRBJ2-5, with TRBD1 matching 8 bases. Per germline, CDR1 SGHRS and CDR2 YFSETQ. The CDR3 length is 14 residues. Trimming took 4 bases from V and 1 from J; bases not matched to a gene: 3. CDR3 sequence: CASSATGGQETQYF. DNA for the CDR3: TGCGCCAGCAGCGCTACAGGGGGCCAAGAGACCCAGTACTTC.

This chain uses TRBV6-6 with TRBJ2-4, with 11 nucleotides matching TRBD1. With V trimmed by 2 bases and J by 8 bases, 5 bases remained unmatched. The germline V gene has CDR1 MNHNY and CDR2 SVGAGI (reference sequence). CDR3 length equals 15 residues. The CDR3 region is CASSYRDRGLDIQYF. The DNA of the CDR3 is TGTGCCAGCAGTTACCGGGACAGGGGGTTGGACATTCAGTACTTC.

This clone was seen a single time. The V gene is TRBV2, the J gene TRBJ2-4; D possibly corresponds to TRBD2 (6 bases). Germline V gives CDR1 SNHLY, CDR2 FYNNEI. Trimming removed 7 bases at V and 6 bases at J, with 16 bases between. The CDR3 sequence is 14 residues long. This CDR3 is CASTSAFSGNIQYF. CDR3 nucleotide sequence: TGTGCCAGCACCTCGGCCTTTAGCGGAAACATTCAGTACTTC.

The CDR3 is CASSPRTGSGANVLTF. CDR3 nucleotide sequence: TGTGCCAGTAGTCCCCGGACAGGCTCTGGGGCCAACGTCCTGACTTTC. This rearrangement joins TRBV19 to TRBJ2-6, with 7 bases lining up with TRBD1. Germline loops: CDR1 LNHDA, CDR2 SQIVND (reference sequence). The CDR3 runs to 16 residues. V was clipped by 5 bases and J by 0 bases; unmatched bases: 4.

J is TRBJ2-5 and V is TRBV27; 8 bases are a match to TRBD1. The CDR3 length is 15 residues. Losses at the gene ends were 3 bases for V and 5 bases for J; bases not matched to a gene: 8. Per the germline V gene, CDR1 is MNHEY and CDR2 is SMNVEV (reference sequence). The CDR3 spells CASSFRQGRWETQYF. Here the CDR3 DNA reads TGTGCCAGCAGTTTCCGACAGGGGAGGTGGGAGACCCAGTACTTC.

This chain uses TRBV6-5 with TRBJ1-2; no definite D call. The CDR3 sequence is 13 residues long. CDR1 MNHEY and CDR2 SVGAGI come from the germline V gene. V lost 8 bases and J lost 8, with 18 bases in between. CDR3 nucleotides: TGTGCCAGCCTCGGTTCGGAAGGGAGCGGCTACACCTTC. Amino acid sequence: CASLGSEGSGYTF.

This chain connects TRBV18 to TRBJ2-1; weak D call: TRBD1 (5 bases). CDR1 is KGHSH and CDR2 is LQKENI in the germline V gene. This CDR3 is 16 amino acids long. V was clipped by 5 bases and J by 4 bases, with 18 bases between them. The CDR3, as DNA: TGTGCCAGCTCAGGGATAGGGGCAAACTTTTACAATGAGCAGTTCTTC. It encodes CASSGIGANFYNEQFF. The full variable domain, its missing parts supplied by reference TRBV18 and TRBJ2-1, is NAGVMQNPRHLVRRRGQEARLRCSPMKGHSHVYWYRQLPEEGLKFMVYLQKENIIDESGMPKERFSAEFPKEGPSILRIQQVVRGDSAAYFCASSGIGANFYNEQFFGPGTRLTVL.

A single count supports this clone. V and J are TRBV18 and TRBJ2-7; D possibly corresponds to TRBD2 (5 bases). The V gene lost 6 bases and the J gene lost 0 bases, with 15 bases spanning the gap. The CDR3 contains 15 residues. Germline V CDR1 and CDR2: KGHSH, LQKENI. The CDR3 bases are TGTGCCAGCTCCAGTCGGGGTGCAGTCTCCTACGAGCAGTACTTC. Protein sequence: CASSSRGAVSYEQYF. The full variable domain, in which reference TRBV18 and TRBJ2-7 provide the parts outside the CDR3, is NAGVMQNPRHLVRRRGQEARLRCSPMKGHSHVYWYRQLPEEGLKFMVYLQKENIIDESGMPKERFSAEFPKEGPSILRIQQVVRGDSAAYFCASSSRGAVSYEQYFGPGTRLTVT.

The table lists this clone with a count of one. The genes are TRBV5-1 and TRBJ2-7; TRBD2 matches 10 bases. Germline loops: CDR1 SGHRS, CDR2 YFSETQ. V shed 4 bases, J shed 2 bases, and the junction held 9 bases outside the gene matches. The CDR3 runs 16 residues. As DNA, the CDR3 is TGCGCCAGCAGCCGAGATAGCGGGGGGCCCACCTACGAGCAGTACTTC. This translates into CASSRDSGGPTYEQYF.

The chain combines TRBV7-9 with TRBJ1-2; D uncertain. The germline gives CDR1 SEHNR, CDR2 FQNEAQ (reference sequence). The CDR3 contains 11 residues. The V gene lost 2 bases and the J gene lost 6 bases, with 4 bases spanning the gap. CDR3 nucleotides: TGTGCCAGCAGCTTACTAGATGGCTACACCTTC. It yields the protein CASSLLDGYTF.

The chain's CDR3 is CASSPSGGGYNEQFF. The CDR3 coding sequence is TGTGCCAGCTCTCCAAGCGGGGGGGGCTACAATGAGCAGTTCTTC. This sequence joins TRBV18 and TRBJ2-1; 10 nucleotides line up with TRBD2. Losses at the gene ends were 6 bases for V and 3 bases for J; bases not matched to a gene: 5. This CDR3 region has 15 residues. CDR1 and CDR2 (germline): KGHSH, LQKENI.

The chain combines TRBV3-1 (or the pseudogene TRBV3-2) with TRBJ2-7; 7 nucleotides match TRBD1. This CDR3 has 15 amino acids. Germline loops: CDR1 LGHDT, CDR2 YNNKEL (reference sequence). V was clipped by 1 base and J by 0 bases; unmatched bases: 3. The CDR3 region has the DNA TGTGCCAGCAGCCAAGCTTGGGACAGCTCCTACGAGCAGTACTTC. Residues: CASSQAWDSSYEQYF.

This clone was observed a single time. The gene calls are TRBV9 and TRBJ2-3; 11 bases are a match to TRBD2. The CDR3 spans 15 residues. From germline, CDR1 is SGDLS and CDR2 YYNGEE. V lost 0 bases and J lost 7; bases outside the gene matches: 4. The CDR3 reads CASSVGASGGNTQYF. The CDR3 DNA reads TGTGCCAGCAGCGTAGGCGCTAGCGGGGGGAATACGCAGTATTTT.

This chain links TRBV7-3 with TRBJ2-1; tentatively, D is TRBD2 (5 bases). CDR1 and CDR2 from the germline V gene are SGHTA and FQGTGA. This CDR3 region has 12 residues. V was cut by 5 bases and J by 16 bases, with 18 bases left in between. CDR3 nucleotides: TGTGCCAGCAGCGCCCCGGGGTTTGCCCCCTTCTTC. As protein: CASSAPGFAPFF.

The genes are TRBV6-6 and TRBJ1-5; D is unclear. Germline CDR1 is MNHNY and CDR2 is SVGAGI (reference sequence). The CDR3 is 13 amino acids. Trimming cost V 10 bases and J 3 bases, with 13 bases left between them. The CDR3 loop reads CAMTPAANQPQHF. The CDR3 DNA reads TGTGCCATGACTCCCGCGGCCAATCAGCCCCAGCATTTT.

The chain is built from TRBV7-9 and TRBJ1-5; 10 bases map to TRBD1. V lost 5 bases and J lost 1; bases outside the gene matches: 2. The CDR3 has 15 residues. The germline V gene has CDR1 SEHNR and CDR2 FQNEAQ (reference sequence). DNA for the CDR3: TGTGCCAGCAGCAAGGGACAGGGGAGCAATCAGCCCCAGCATTTT. It codes for CASSKGQGSNQPQHF.

The rearrangement uses TRBV5-1 and TRBJ2-1; 10 positions match TRBD2. The CDR3 has 18 amino acids. Unmatched junction bases numbered 10, after V lost 4 bases and J lost 0 bases. The germline gives CDR1 SGHRS, CDR2 YFSETQ. CDR3 amino acids: CASSPPSGGVPSYNEQFF. The CDR3 DNA is TGCGCCAGCAGCCCTCCCAGCGGGGGGGTCCCCTCCTACAATGAGCAGTTCTTC.

This rearrangement joins TRBV27 to TRBJ2-2, with 11 bases identical to TRBD2. This CDR3 has 16 amino acids. Germline-derived CDR1 and CDR2 are MNHEY and SMNVEV (reference sequence). J gave up 6 bases and V 4 bases, and 7 bases lay outside the gene matches. In nucleotides, the CDR3 is TGTGCCAGCAGTTACCTAACTAGCGGGGGATCCGGGGAGCTGTTTTTT. Its translation: CASSYLTSGGSGELFF.

The rearrangement uses TRBV5-6 and TRBJ2-3; D gene uncertain. V dropped 4 bases and J dropped 8 bases, with 11 bases sitting between them. CDR3 length: 12 amino acids. Germline-derived CDR1 and CDR2 are SGHDT and YYEEEE. The CDR3 protein is CASSPPSGTQYF. In nucleotides, the CDR3 is TGTGCCAGCAGCCCCCCGTCGGGTACGCAGTATTTT. Supplemented by reference TRBV5-6 and TRBJ2-3, the full variable domain reads DAGVTQSPTHLIKTRGQQVTLRCSPKSGHDTVSWYQQALGQGPQFIFQYYEEEERQRGNFPDRFSGHQFPNYSSELNVNALLLGDSALYLCASSPPSGTQYFGPGTRLTVL.

The chain couples TRBV3-1 (or the pseudogene TRBV3-2) to TRBJ1-1; D remains unclear. This CDR3 is 15 amino acids long. Germline lookup yields CDR1 LGHDT and CDR2 YNNKEL (reference sequence). V lost 1 base and J 5 bases, leaving 14 bases between the germline ends. The CDR3 here is CASSQVAWPDTEAFF. As DNA, the CDR3 is TGTGCCAGCAGCCAAGTAGCGTGGCCTGATACTGAAGCTTTCTTT.

The chain has TRBV5-4 and TRBJ1-2; 10 bases agree with TRBD1. There are 14 residues in the CDR3. The V gene end was trimmed by 6 bases and the J gene end by 5 bases; junction bases not matched to a gene: 7. Germline CDR1 reads SGHNT; CDR2 reads YYREEE (reference sequence). This CDR3 is CASTRTGGVYGYTF. The CDR3 DNA sequence: TGTGCCAGCACTAGGACAGGGGGGGTTTATGGCTACACCTTC.

The J gene is TRBJ1-5, the V gene TRBV6-5; tentative D call: TRBD1 (5 bases). V lost 6 bases to trimming and J lost 0 bases, with 9 bases between them. The CDR3 is made up of 14 amino acids. CDR1 is MNHEY, CDR2 SVGAGI, per germline. CDR3 in DNA: TGTGCCAGCAGACAGGACTATAGCAATCAGCCCCAGCATTTT. Translated, it gives CASRQDYSNQPQHF.

This chain joins TRBV19 and TRBJ2-1, with 12 bases fitting TRBD1. CDR1 LNHDA and CDR2 SQIVND come from the germline V gene (reference sequence). The CDR3 has 15 amino acids. Trimming took 9 bases from V and 7 from J; bases not matched to a gene: 10. The CDR3 DNA is TGTGCCAGCGATCGCGGGACAGGGGGCCCGAATGAGCAGTTCTTC. Encoded protein: CASDRGTGGPNEQFF. Based on the CDR3 plus reference TRBV19 and TRBJ2-1, the full variable domain is DGGITQSPKYLFRKEGQNVTLSCEQNLNHDAMYWYRQDPGQGLRLIYYSQIVNDFQKGDIAEGYSVSREKKESFPLTVTSAQKNPTAFYLCASDRGTGGPNEQFFGPGTRLTVL.

The chain combines TRBV29-1 with TRBJ1-2; possibly TRBD1 for D (5 bases). This CDR3 is 12 amino acids long. Germline CDR1 reads SQVTM; CDR2 reads ANQGSEA. Between the trimmed V and J ends, which lost 7 bases and 7 bases, there was a span of 16 bases. The CDR3 loop reads CSARGGSTGYTF. In nucleotides, the CDR3 is TGCAGCGCGAGGGGAGGGTCAACTGGCTACACCTTC.

The chain is built from TRBV5-8 and TRBJ1-1, with 7 bases identical to TRBD1. CDR3 length: 15 residues. Trimming at V came to 4 bases and at J to 4 bases, leaving 10 bases not matched to a gene. From germline, CDR1 is SGHTS and CDR2 YDEGEE. The CDR3 DNA reads as TGTGCCAGCAGCCGAGGCGACAGGGTGCGCACTGAAGCTTTCTTT. Its protein is CASSRGDRVRTEAFF.

The chain is built from TRBV24-1 and TRBJ1-3; TRBD1 aligns across 10 bases. The CDR3 sequence is 17 residues long. J was trimmed by 0 bases and V by 4 bases; bases with no gene match: 5. Germline loops: CDR1 KGHDR, CDR2 SFDVKD. The CDR3 is CATSDPGQGSSGNTIYF. CDR3 sequence (DNA): TGTGCCACCAGTGACCCGGGACAGGGGTCCTCTGGAAACACCATATATTTT.

The chain couples TRBV7-9 to TRBJ2-3, with D possibly being TRBD2 (6 bases). Germline V gene sequence: CDR1 SEHNR, CDR2 FQNEAQ (reference sequence). With 5 bases removed from V and 6 bases from J, the gap between germline ends came to 21 bases. The CDR3 has 16 amino acids. The CDR3 protein is CASSTSLGRGKDTQYF. DNA for the CDR3: TGTGCCAGCAGCACGTCTCTGGGACGGGGGAAGGATACGCAGTATTTT.

Only a few counts were recorded for this clone. The gene calls are TRBV6-6 and TRBJ1-6, with unresolved D. This CDR3 has 14 amino acids. The V gene's germline CDR1 is MNHNY and CDR2 SVGAGI (reference sequence). Trimming removed 7 bases at V and 0 bases at J, with 7 bases between. The CDR3 coding sequence is TGTGCCAGCATACAGAGCTCCTATAATTCACCCCTCCACTTT. Translation: CASIQSSYNSPLHF.

The genes are TRBV5-6 and TRBJ1-1, with D perhaps TRBD1 (5 bases). The germline V gene has CDR1 SGHDT and CDR2 YYEEEE. V was pared by 6 bases and J by 1 base, with 13 bases between. The CDR3 extends over 14 amino acids. The CDR3 nucleotides are TGTGCCAGCACCTTCTGGGGCCCGAACACTGAAGCTTTCTTT. Translating gives CASTFWGPNTEAFF.

In its sample, this clone was seen once. The chain couples TRBV3-1 (or the pseudogene TRBV3-2) to TRBJ2-2; 11 nucleotides line up with TRBD2. The CDR3 is made up of 17 amino acids. Germline loops: CDR1 LGHDT, CDR2 YNNKEL (reference sequence). The J segment lost 6 bases and the V segment lost 4 bases, leaving 10 bases of the junction unmatched. As DNA, the CDR3 is TGTGCCAGCAGCCGCCCCACTAGCGGGGGTACCCCCGGGGAGCTGTTTTTT. It specifies CASSRPTSGGTPGELFF.